The text below deals with one TCR beta chain. What it binds is unknown. The data are from a study of radiotherapy plus CTLA-4 blockade in lung cancer. Across the study: Around a sixth of patients responded objectively, and roughly 30% achieved disease control. The study's findings and limits: The authors reported that early blood T cell clone dynamics, with interferon-beta, best predicted response. An expansion of tumor-derived TCR clones occurred in blood after radiotherapy plus ipilimumab.

Chemo-refractory metastatic non-small-cell lung cancer patients underwent focal radiation alongside CTLA-4 blockade with ipilimumab. CDR1 is SGHRS, CDR2 YFSETQ, per germline. CDR3 length equals 18 residues. Unmatched junction bases numbered 9, after V lost 3 bases and J lost 0 bases. Measured with immunoSEQ multiplex PCR; TCRdb has only the in-frame clones, and not every one. The table records tens of thousands of clones, 70% to 90% of them present only once. The chain links TRBV5-1 to TRBJ2-1; 10 nucleotides line up with TRBD2. This receptor was obtained from a human donor with non-small cell lung cancer whose response to radiotherapy plus ipilimumab could not be evaluated. The sequencing here drew on peripheral blood, taken from a patient treated with radiotherapy plus ipilimumab. CDR3 bases: TGCGCCAGCAGCTCCGGGACTAGCGTTACGAGCTCCTACAATGAGCAGTTCTTC. It translates to CASSSGTSVTSSYNEQFF.